The TCR beta chain described here comes from a study of response to subunit inactivated influenza vaccine. Study outcomes and limitations: The study's authors posited that every seasonal influenza vaccination enlists few new T cells.

V was shortened by 1 base and J by 4 bases, with 11 bases between the two germline ends. Germline V gene data show CDR1 as SGHRS and CDR2 as YFSETQ. The CDR3 has 14 residues. Using its own MiXCR run on the RT-PCR reads, TCRdb lists one record per CDR3 protein. The sample yields approximately 530,000 distinct CDR3 sequences, 6.5% to 8% seen once. This clonotype was counted ten times or more. Its antigen is currently unknown. Sequenced here: PBMCs from blood, sampled roughly 24 months after vaccination. The V and J genes are TRBV5-1 and TRBJ2-5; no clear D gene. This receptor was taken from a man aged 45 to 75 who received an inactivated influenza vaccine. The CDR3 here is CASSLFVTAETQYF. The CDR3 DNA is TGCGCCAGCAGCTTGTTCGTTACTGCAGAGACCCAGTACTTC.